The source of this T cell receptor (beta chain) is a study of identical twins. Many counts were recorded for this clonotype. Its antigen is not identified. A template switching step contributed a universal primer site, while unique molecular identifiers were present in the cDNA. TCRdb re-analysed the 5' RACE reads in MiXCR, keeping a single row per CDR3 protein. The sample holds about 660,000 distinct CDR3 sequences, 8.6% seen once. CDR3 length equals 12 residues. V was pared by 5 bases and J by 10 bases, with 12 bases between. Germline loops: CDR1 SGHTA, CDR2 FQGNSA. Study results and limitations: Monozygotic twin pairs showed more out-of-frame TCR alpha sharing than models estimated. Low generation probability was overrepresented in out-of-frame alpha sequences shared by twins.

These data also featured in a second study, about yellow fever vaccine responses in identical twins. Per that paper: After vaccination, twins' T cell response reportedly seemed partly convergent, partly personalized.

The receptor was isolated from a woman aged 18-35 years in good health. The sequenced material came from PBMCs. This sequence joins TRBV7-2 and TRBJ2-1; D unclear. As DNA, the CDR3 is TGTGCCAGCAGCCGGAAACTGTCCGAGCAGTTCTTC. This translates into CASSRKLSEQFF.